The 5 T cell receptor beta chains below were found in one sample sequenced in a study of cytomegalovirus exposure and HLA in healthy donors. 60 Vbeta and 13 Jbeta primers were used in PCR. Assay: immunoSEQ multiplex PCR; the TCRdb copy retains only in-frame clones and omits some. The sample has some 130,000 clones, roughly 80% seen once. The sequencing input was PBMCs. The receptor source for this set is a man younger than 45 in good health and CMV-seronegative.

The chain joins TRBV7-8 to TRBJ2-7, with 10 bases identical to TRBD2. Germline values: CDR1 SGHVS, CDR2 FQNEAQ. The trim removed 1 base at V and 3 bases at J, leaving 6 bases unmatched. CDR3 size: 16 residues. The CDR3 here is CASSLDSGRSSYEQYF. The DNA for the CDR3 is TGTGCCAGCAGCTTAGATAGCGGGAGGAGTAGCTACGAGCAGTACTTC.

The chain joins TRBV30 to TRBJ2-5; 7 bases align to TRBD2. The CDR3 consists of 15 residues. V gave up 0 bases and J gave up 5 bases; unmatched junction bases: 9. In germline, CDR1 is GTSNPN, CDR2 SVGIG (reference sequence). CDR3 protein: CAWSVGLAEGETQYF. CDR3 sequence (DNA): TGTGCCTGGAGTGTAGGGCTAGCGGAGGGGGAGACCCAGTACTTC.

This clone was counted only a few times. The chain carries TRBV2 and TRBJ2-7; D is perhaps TRBD1 (6 bases). This CDR3 spans 13 amino acids. CDR1 is SNHLY, CDR2 FYNNEI, per germline. The ends were cut back, 6 bases at V and 5 bases at J, with 14 bases in the middle. CDR3 region: CASREQGYDEQYF. CDR3 nucleotide sequence: TGTGCCAGCAGGGAACAGGGTTACGACGAGCAGTACTTC.

The rearrangement uses TRBV19 and TRBJ2-7, with a possible D match to TRBD2 (6 bases). Trimming left V 0 bases short and J 1 base short, with 13 bases between. Per germline, CDR1 LNHDA and CDR2 SQIVND (reference sequence). The CDR3 length is 16 residues. DNA of the CDR3: TGTGCCAGTAGTATAGATACGGGAGTAGGATCCTACGAGCAGTACTTC. It specifies CASSIDTGVGSYEQYF.

The chain joins TRBV29-1 to TRBJ2-7, with 10 bases matching TRBD1. Germline-derived CDR1 and CDR2 are SQVTM and ANQGSEA. This CDR3 is 14 amino acids long. The ends lost 7 bases at V and 3 bases at J; junction bases unmatched: 9. The CDR3 bases are TGCAGCGCCAGGGACAGGGGAACAGTCTACGAGCAGTACTTC. This codes for CSARDRGTVYEQYF.